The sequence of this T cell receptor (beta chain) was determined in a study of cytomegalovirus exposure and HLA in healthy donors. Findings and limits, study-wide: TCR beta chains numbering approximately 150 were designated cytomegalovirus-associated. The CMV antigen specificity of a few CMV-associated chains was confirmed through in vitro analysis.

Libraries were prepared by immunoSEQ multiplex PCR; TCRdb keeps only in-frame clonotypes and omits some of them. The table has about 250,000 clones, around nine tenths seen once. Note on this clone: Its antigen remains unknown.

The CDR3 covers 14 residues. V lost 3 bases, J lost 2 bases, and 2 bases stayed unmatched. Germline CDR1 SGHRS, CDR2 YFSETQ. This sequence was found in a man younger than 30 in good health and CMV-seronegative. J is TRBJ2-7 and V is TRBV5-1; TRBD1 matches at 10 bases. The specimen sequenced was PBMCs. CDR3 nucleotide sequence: TGCGCCAGCAGCTCTGACAGGGGGCCCTACGAGCAGTACTTC. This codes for CASSSDRGPYEQYF.